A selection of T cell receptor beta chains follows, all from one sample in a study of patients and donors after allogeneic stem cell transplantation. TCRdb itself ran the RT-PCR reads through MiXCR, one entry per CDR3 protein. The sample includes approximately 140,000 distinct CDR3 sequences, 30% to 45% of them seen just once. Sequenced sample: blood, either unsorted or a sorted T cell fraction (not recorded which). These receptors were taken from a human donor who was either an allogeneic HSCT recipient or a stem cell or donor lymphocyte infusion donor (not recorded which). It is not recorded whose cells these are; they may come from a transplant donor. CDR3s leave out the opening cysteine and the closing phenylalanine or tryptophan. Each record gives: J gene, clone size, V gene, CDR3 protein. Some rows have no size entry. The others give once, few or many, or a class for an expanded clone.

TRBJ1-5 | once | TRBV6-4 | ASSAYPGQPYSNQPQH
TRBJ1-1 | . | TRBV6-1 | ASSEMKGAYTEAF
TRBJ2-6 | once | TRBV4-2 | ASSQERSGANVLT
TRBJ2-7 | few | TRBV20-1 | SARATGEQY
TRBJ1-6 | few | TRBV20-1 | SAPRDTNSPLH
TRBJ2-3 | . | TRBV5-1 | ASSLGLAMLTDTQY
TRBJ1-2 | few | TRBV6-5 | ASSYGGSDYGYT
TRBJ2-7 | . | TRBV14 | ASSQDYGDHEQY
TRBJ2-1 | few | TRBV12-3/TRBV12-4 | ASSHRVVEQGYNEQF
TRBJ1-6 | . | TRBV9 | ASSVAVGQGDYSPLH
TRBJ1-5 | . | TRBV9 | ASSPSAQTGDQPQH
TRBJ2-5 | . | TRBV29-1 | SVAGTASQETQY
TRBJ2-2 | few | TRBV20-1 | SAREGLTESTGELF
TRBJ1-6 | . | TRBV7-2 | ASLGAINSPLH
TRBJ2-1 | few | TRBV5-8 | ASSSTVANEQF
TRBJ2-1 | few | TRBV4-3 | ASSQGPRRSYNEQF
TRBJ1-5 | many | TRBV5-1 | ASSLDGVSNQPQH
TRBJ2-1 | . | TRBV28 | ASSLSSGGASYNEQF
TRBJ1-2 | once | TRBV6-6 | ASRGDRANYGYT
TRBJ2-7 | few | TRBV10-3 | AISEGTQGKQY
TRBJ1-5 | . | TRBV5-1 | ASSPGQGANRNQPQH
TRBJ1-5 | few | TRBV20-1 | SARSGRPNQPQH
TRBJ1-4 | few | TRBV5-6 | ASSWGTPGEKLF
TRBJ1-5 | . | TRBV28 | ASSARFGWGNQPQH
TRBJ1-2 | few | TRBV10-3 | AISVGEGTAYGYT
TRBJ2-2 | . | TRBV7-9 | ASNGLIATGELF
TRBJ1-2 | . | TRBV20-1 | SASLLRDYGYT
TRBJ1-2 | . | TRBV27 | ASSPDTGNYGYT